This T cell receptor (beta chain) was recovered during a study of cytomegalovirus exposure and HLA in healthy donors. Vbeta (60) and Jbeta (13) primers were used in the PCR. Repertoires were generated with immunoSEQ multiplex PCR, while TCRdb's copy carries only in-frame clones and drops some. The sample includes more than 85,000 clones, under 85% of them seen just once. Study-wide results and caveats: Cytomegalovirus status was reportedly diagnosed by the classifier with high specificity and sensitivity. Some public TCRs appeared in many individuals, while most sequences were rare.

Worth noting for this clone: Its antigen is not known.

The CDR3 loop spans 14 amino acids. J lost 3 bases, V lost 3 bases, and 4 bases had no gene match. CDR1 is KGHSH, CDR2 LQKENI, per germline. The TCR comes from a boy aged 10-17 years in good health and CMV-seronegative. The sequenced sample was PBMCs. This chain joins TRBV18 and TRBJ1-1, with 7 bases fitting TRBD1. This CDR3 is CASSPDRAYTEAFF. The CDR3 bases are TGTGCCAGCTCACCTGACAGGGCGTACACTGAAGCTTTCTTT. The full variable domain, its missing parts supplied by reference TRBV18 and TRBJ1-1, is NAGVMQNPRHLVRRRGQEARLRCSPMKGHSHVYWYRQLPEEGLKFMVYLQKENIIDESGMPKERFSAEFPKEGPSILRIQQVVRGDSAAYFCASSPDRAYTEAFFGQGTRLTVV.